These T cell receptor beta chains were read from a single sample in a study of blood T cells in healthy people across ages. TCRdb re-called the 5' RACE reads with MiXCR, one entry per CDR3 protein. The table lists about 730,000 distinct CDR3 sequences, roughly 41% of them singletons. The specimen was blood. These receptors were taken from a woman aged 55 to 70 in good health. CDR3s include the opening cysteine and the closing phenylalanine or tryptophan. A D gene is named only where the DNA matches it firmly. Clone size is stated in some rows and not others, as once, few, many or a class when expanded.

cdr3_nt: TGTGCCTCGCTACAGCAAGGGATGGATGAGCAGTTCTTC
cdr3_aa: CASLQQGMDEQFF
clone_size: few
d_call: -
v_call: TRBV10-3
j_call: TRBJ2-1

cdr3_nt: TGTGCCAGCAGCAAGAGGACCGGGGGGAGTGAGCAGTTCTTC
cdr3_aa: CASSKRTGGSEQFF
clone_size: few
d_call: TRBD2
v_call: TRBV5-8
j_call: TRBJ2-1

cdr3_nt: TGTGGCCCACAGGCGGGAGTAGGGGAGACCCAGTACTTC
cdr3_aa: CGPQAGVGETQYF
clone_size: few
d_call: TRBD2
v_call: TRBV6-4
j_call: TRBJ2-5

cdr3_nt: TGTGCCAGCAGCTTAAACGGGGGGGGGGATACGCAGTATTTT
cdr3_aa: CASSLNGGGDTQYF
clone_size: -
d_call: TRBD2
v_call: TRBV7-3
j_call: TRBJ2-3

cdr3_nt: TGTGCCAGCAACGATGCGGGGGAACAAGAGACCCAGTACTTC
cdr3_aa: CASNDAGEQETQYF
clone_size: -
d_call: TRBD2
v_call: TRBV28
j_call: TRBJ2-5

cdr3_nt: TGTGCCAGCAGCTTAGTCGACTTCGGGACAGGCTATTATGAGCAGTTCTTC
cdr3_aa: CASSLVDFGTGYYEQFF
clone_size: -
d_call: TRBD1
v_call: TRBV11-2
j_call: TRBJ2-1

cdr3_nt: TGTGCCAGCAGCTTAGCGGGACCTAGGGGCTACGAGCAGTACTTC
cdr3_aa: CASSLAGPRGYEQYF
clone_size: few
d_call: -
v_call: TRBV7-9
j_call: TRBJ2-7

cdr3_nt: TGCAGTGCTAGAGATTTCTTGGACTATGGCTACACCTTC
cdr3_aa: CSARDFLDYGYTF
clone_size: -
d_call: -
v_call: TRBV20-1
j_call: TRBJ1-2

cdr3_nt: TGCGCCAGCAGCTTGGTTCCCACAGGAGCTAGCACAGATACGCAGTATTTT
cdr3_aa: CASSLVPTGASTDTQYF
clone_size: -
d_call: -
v_call: TRBV5-1
j_call: TRBJ2-3

cdr3_nt: TGCAGTGCATTGACCATCGGACAGGGGGCCACTGAAGCTTTCTTT
cdr3_aa: CSALTIGQGATEAFF
clone_size: -
d_call: TRBD1
v_call: TRBV20-1
j_call: TRBJ1-1

cdr3_nt: TGCAGCTCGCGCGACAAGGACAGGGATAGCAATCAGCCCCAGCATTTT
cdr3_aa: CSSRDKDRDSNQPQHF
clone_size: -
d_call: TRBD1
v_call: TRBV29-1
j_call: TRBJ1-5

cdr3_nt: TGTGCCAGCAGCTTAGAATCAGGGGGCATTTACGAGCAGTACTTC
cdr3_aa: CASSLESGGIYEQYF
clone_size: -
d_call: TRBD1
v_call: TRBV11-2
j_call: TRBJ2-7

cdr3_nt: TGTGCCAGCAGACAGAGGGGAGCCCACAATGAGCAGTTCTTC
cdr3_aa: CASRQRGAHNEQFF
clone_size: -
d_call: -
v_call: TRBV13
j_call: TRBJ2-1

cdr3_nt: TGCAGTGCTAGGACAGCCGATGGCCACACCTTC
cdr3_aa: CSARTADGHTF
clone_size: -
d_call: -
v_call: TRBV20-1
j_call: TRBJ1-2

cdr3_nt: TGTGCCAGCAGTTACCAGGTCTCGCTGGGGGACAATGAGCAGTTCTTC
cdr3_aa: CASSYQVSLGDNEQFF
clone_size: few
d_call: -
v_call: TRBV6-5
j_call: TRBJ2-1

cdr3_nt: TGTGCCAGCAGCTTCCCAGGGGGTACTAGCTACAATGAGCAGTTCTTC
cdr3_aa: CASSFPGGTSYNEQFF
clone_size: -
d_call: TRBD1
v_call: TRBV7-9
j_call: TRBJ2-1

cdr3_nt: TGTGCCAGCAGATTAGACGCAGCACAAGAGACCCAGTACTTC
cdr3_aa: CASRLDAAQETQYF
clone_size: -
d_call: -
v_call: TRBV11-1
j_call: TRBJ2-5

cdr3_nt: TGTGCCAGCACCTGTCAGAGGGCTAGCCTGTACCAAGAGACCCAGTACTTC
cdr3_aa: CASTCQRASLYQETQYF
clone_size: -
d_call: -
v_call: TRBV11-3
j_call: TRBJ2-5

cdr3_nt: TGCGCCAGCAGCCCGCTGAGCGGGAGGGCCGAGGAGCAGTACTTC
cdr3_aa: CASSPLSGRAEEQYF
clone_size: -
d_call: TRBD2
v_call: TRBV5-1
j_call: TRBJ2-5

cdr3_nt: TGTGCCAGCAGTCCCCTTGGACAGGGAAGAAATCAGCCCCAGCATTTT
cdr3_aa: CASSPLGQGRNQPQHF
clone_size: few
d_call: TRBD1
v_call: TRBV6-2/TRBV6-3
j_call: TRBJ1-5

cdr3_nt: TGTGCCAGCAGCGCACCCCTTTCCATGGGATCCTACAATGAGCAGTTCTTC
cdr3_aa: CASSAPLSMGSYNEQFF
clone_size: -
d_call: -
v_call: TRBV9
j_call: TRBJ2-1

cdr3_nt: TGTGCCAGCAGCTTGATCGGGGGTCTGGGCAAAAACATTCAGTACTTC
cdr3_aa: CASSLIGGLGKNIQYF
clone_size: few
d_call: -
v_call: TRBV5-6
j_call: TRBJ2-4

cdr3_nt: TGTGCCAGCAGTTTACAGGGGGCGAAATATGGCTACACCTTC
cdr3_aa: CASSLQGAKYGYTF
clone_size: -
d_call: TRBD1
v_call: TRBV6-5
j_call: TRBJ1-2